This TCR beta chain was found in a study of blood T cells in healthy people across ages (dated by TCRdb to the mid-2010s). About the full investigation: In model experiments, template switching captured roughly one uniquely barcoded TCR beta cDNA molecule for every two T cells. To track age-related changes in TCR beta repertoire diversity, the study relied on deep sequencing normalized with unique cDNA molecular identifiers. The donors were split into four age groups: young (average roughly 15 years), middle-aged (roughly 42), aged (approximately 59) and long-lived (about 74). To avoid experimental bias, donors of different ages were spread randomly across the sequencing lanes. Two additional independent replicas of 1 million unique cDNA reads from the same blood draw were analyzed for two donors (one aged 18 to 30 and one aged 80 or older). Study-wide conclusions, independent of this receptor: The percentage of naive T cells measured by flow cytometry correlated strongly with observed TCR beta diversity. Because profiling used bulk unsorted PBMCs, naive and antigen-experienced compartments could not be compared conclusively. The long-lived group showed more naive CD4+ T cells, fewer expanded clones and increased TCR diversity than the aged group, suggesting age selection. Estimates of total diversity from one million sequenced T cells were regarded as lower bounds and underestimates. Observed TCR beta diversity per million T cells fell roughly linearly with age, and a significant reduction was already apparent by age about 36. Donor CMV infection status was unknown, potentially confounding age-related changes in expanded clonotypes.

For CDR1 and CDR2, the germline V gene (reference sequence) lists DFQATT and SNEGSKA. V and J are truncated by 3 bases and 2 bases respectively, leaving an intervening sequence of 17 bases. From its cysteine to its phenylalanine, the CDR3 spans 16 amino acids. Left in the record is the CDR3 DNA by itself, 48 bases read in frame from the first base. As concerns this clonotype: Its recognized antigen is unknown. No per-base quality is available; no much larger clone lies one base away.

Systemically healthy Caucasian individuals from Russia, 39 in total and aged about 6 to 95 years, were included as donors. About 9.1 milliliters of peripheral blood were collected from each donor into EDTA-treated Vacutainer tubes. Ficoll-Paque density-gradient centrifugation was used to isolate PBMCs, with at least 6.5 million per sample. Total RNA, at least 6 micrograms per sample, was extracted from PBMCs with Trizol reagent. The percentages of naive CD45RAhigh/CD27high T cells were determined by flow cytometry on a PBMC aliquot from every donor. The library came from 5' RACE. The sequencer listed for this sample is Illumina HiSeq 2500. A second roughly 6 to 12 cycle PCR used a sample-barcoded 5' primer and a J-beta primer mix. Each TCR beta cDNA molecule received a unique molecular identifier from a template-switch 5' adaptor carrying 12 random nucleotides. Each sample yielded at least 3 million CDR3-containing paired-end reads. First-strand cDNA synthesis was performed from all RNA using the Mint cDNA synthesis kit, with priming by a TRBC-specific oligonucleotide. Following uracil-DNA glycosylase treatment, all cDNA underwent a first 18-cycle PCR with the universal primers M1SS and BC2_uni_R. In the original analysis: Normalization of each sample was performed by random selection of 1 million high-quality reads, each carrying a distinct molecular identifier. Instead of being binned into consensus sequences, reads with shared molecular identifiers were discarded. MiTCR, run with a Q25 quality threshold and the strictest error-elimination algorithm, handled CDR3 identification, clonotype clustering and error correction. A nonparametric unseen species model with Euler transformation was used to estimate lower-bound total TCR beta diversity. The public reads were reanalyzed by TCRdb: fastp trimming at Q25, MiXCR alignment, in-frame beta chains only. Entries are consolidated by CDR3 protein sequence, retaining the most common genes and DNA. Clone size and V and J calls follow TCRdb, not the original study. The sample contains 1.6 million or so distinct CDR3 sequences, about 31% of them found a single time. The ten largest make up approximately 11% of the sample.

Sequenced: blood. The sequence joins TRBV20-1 to TRBJ2-1; tentative D gene TRBD2, with 5 bases matching. The receptor was derived from a woman aged 25 to 39 in good health. The sequenced DNA: TGCAGTGCTAGTTTCCAGCGGAAGGCTACCTACAATGAGCAGTTCTTC. This yields the protein CSASFQRKATYNEQFF.